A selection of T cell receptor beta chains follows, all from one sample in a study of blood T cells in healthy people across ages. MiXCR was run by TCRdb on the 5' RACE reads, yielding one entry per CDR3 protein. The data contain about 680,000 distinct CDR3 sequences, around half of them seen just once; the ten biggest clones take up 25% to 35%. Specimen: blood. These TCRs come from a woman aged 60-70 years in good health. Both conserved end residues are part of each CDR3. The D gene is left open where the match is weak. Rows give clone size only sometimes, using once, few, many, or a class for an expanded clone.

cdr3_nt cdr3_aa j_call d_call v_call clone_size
TGTGCCATCAAAGCCAACGTGGGAGGGGACACAGATACGCTGTATTTT CAIKANVGGDTDTLYF TRBJ2-3 . TRBV10-3 .
TGTGCCAGCAGTTTGGGTTGGGGGGTGGGAACTGAAGCTTTCTTT CASSLGWGVGTEAFF TRBJ1-1 . TRBV12-3/TRBV12-4 .
TGCAGTGCTAGTGGACTAGCGGGAGGGACGGGCAACATTCAGTACTTC CSASGLAGGTGNIQYF TRBJ2-4 TRBD2 TRBV20-1 .
TGTGCCAGCAGGGACGGATTCTATGGCTACACCTTC CASRDGFYGYTF TRBJ1-2 . TRBV12-3/TRBV12-4 once
TGCAGTACCCGTGGGGCCGCGCGAAATGAGCAGTTCTTC CSTRGAARNEQFF TRBJ2-1 . TRBV20-1 .
TGTGCCAGCAGCTTAGGCCAGCAACCTGATACGCAGTATTTT CASSLGQQPDTQYF TRBJ2-3 . TRBV7-3 .
TGCAGTGCTAGAGATCTGGGGGGGCCCTCCTACGAGCAGTACTTC CSARDLGGPSYEQYF TRBJ2-7 . TRBV20-1 .
TGTGCCAGCAGCCCAGGGGGCCAACGGGGGAACACTGAAGCTTTCTTT CASSPGGQRGNTEAFF TRBJ1-1 TRBD1 TRBV7-9 .
TGTGCCAGCAGCTTAGTTCCGGGTTACAATGAGCAGTTCTTC CASSLVPGYNEQFF TRBJ2-1 . TRBV7-2 .
TGTGCCAGCAGCCAAGGGCAGGGAGTCTCCTACGAGCAGTACTTC CASSQGQGVSYEQYF TRBJ2-7 . TRBV3-1 few
TGCAGTGCTTCAGATCTGGGACAGCTTTACGAGCAGTACTTC CSASDLGQLYEQYF TRBJ2-7 TRBD1 TRBV20-1 .
TGCAGCGCAATGACAGGGTACACTGAAGCTTTCTTT CSAMTGYTEAFF TRBJ1-1 TRBD1 TRBV29-1 few
TGTGCCACCAGAGCCCCAACAGGGACCGGGGAGCTGTTTTTT CATRAPTGTGELFF TRBJ2-2 . TRBV24-1 .
TGTGCCAGCAGTGATTGGGGTCGCAGCTCCTACAATGAGCAGTTCTTC CASSDWGRSSYNEQFF TRBJ2-1 . TRBV6-1 once
TGTGCCAGCAGTTTAGTGGCGGCTCCAGATACGCAGTATTTT CASSLVAAPDTQYF TRBJ2-3 . TRBV27 .
TGTGCCAGCAGTTTGAACAGACTGAACACTGAAGCTTTCTTT CASSLNRLNTEAFF TRBJ1-1 . TRBV12-3/TRBV12-4 few
TGCAGCGTTGGAACCTCGGGACAGGGGTATGAGACCCAGTACTTC CSVGTSGQGYETQYF TRBJ2-5 TRBD1 TRBV29-1 few
TGTGCCAGCAGTTTTGCGGAGAATGAGCAGTTCTTC CASSFAENEQFF TRBJ2-1 . TRBV12-3/TRBV12-4 few
TGCGCCAGCAGCCAAGCCCAGACTAGCACAGATACGCAGTATTTT CASSQAQTSTDTQYF TRBJ2-3 . TRBV4-1 few
TGTGCCAGCAGCCGGACTGTACTCGATACGCAGTATTTT CASSRTVLDTQYF TRBJ2-3 . TRBV6-4 .
TGTGCCAGCAGCTTAGGTATAGACACTGAAGCTTTCTTT CASSLGIDTEAFF TRBJ1-1 . TRBV7-3 .
TGCAGTGCTATGGTAGGAAGGGGGATTAGCTCCTACAATGAGCAGTTCTTC CSAMVGRGISSYNEQFF TRBJ2-1 . TRBV20-1 .
TGTGCCAGCGGGGACAGGCTCAATATGGTCCACGAGCAGTACTTC CASGDRLNMVHEQYF TRBJ2-7 TRBD1 TRBV6-2/TRBV6-3 many
TGTGCCAGCAGCCAAGACGACAGGGGTCTGACAGATACGCAGTATTTT CASSQDDRGLTDTQYF TRBJ2-3 TRBD1 TRBV4-2 few
TGTGCCAGCAGCTCCGATCCGGGAAAACAGTACTTC CASSSDPGKQYF TRBJ2-4 . TRBV11-2 once
TGCAGTGCTAGGCCTAGCGGACCTTACGAGCAGTACTTC CSARPSGPYEQYF TRBJ2-7 TRBD2 TRBV20-1 few
TGTGCCAGCAGCAAAGTCGGGACAGGGGGCCCCGATGGAAATCAGCCCCAGCATTTT CASSKVGTGGPDGNQPQHF TRBJ1-5 TRBD1 TRBV7-2 .
TGTGCCAGCAGGTCTCTGGGACTAGGGAAAGAGACCCAGTACTTC CASRSLGLGKETQYF TRBJ2-5 TRBD2 TRBV27 .
TGCAGTGCTAGTTTGAGCTCCTACAATGAGCAGTTCTTC CSASLSSYNEQFF TRBJ2-1 . TRBV20-1 .
TGTGCCAGCAGTTATAGCGGGAGGAGGCCCTACAATGAGCAGTTCTTC CASSYSGRRPYNEQFF TRBJ2-1 TRBD2 TRBV12-3/TRBV12-4 .
TGCGCCAGCAGCTTGGATAGGCAGGGGGCATCACCCCTCCACTTT CASSLDRQGASPLHF TRBJ1-6 TRBD1 TRBV5-1 .
TGTGCCAGCAGTTTGGGGCCCGCGGGAGGCTACACCTTC CASSLGPAGGYTF TRBJ1-2 . TRBV27 many
TGTGCCAGCAGCTTGAAGGGTGATACGCAGTATTTT CASSLKGDTQYF TRBJ2-3 . TRBV7-2 many
TGTGCCACCAGTGATTCATGGACAGGGGGCTATACAAATGAGCAGTACTTC CATSDSWTGGYTNEQYF TRBJ2-5 TRBD1 TRBV24-1 .
TGTGCCAGCAGCTCGACAGGGCGGGTCAATCAGCCCCAGCATTTT CASSSTGRVNQPQHF TRBJ1-5 TRBD1 TRBV7-2 .
TGCAGTGCTAGACCAAGGGTCCGAAGCTCCTACAATGAGCAGTTCTTC CSARPRVRSSYNEQFF TRBJ2-1 . TRBV20-1 many
TGCAGTGCTCAGTCTGGGGCCAACGTCCTGACTTTC CSAQSGANVLTF TRBJ2-6 . TRBV20-1 .
TGTGCCAGCAGCTTCGGGTACCAAGAGACCCAGTACTTC CASSFGYQETQYF TRBJ2-5 . TRBV7-2 .
TGTGCCAGCAGCCCGGGACCAGCTTGGGTAAATGAGCAGTTCTTC CASSPGPAWVNEQFF TRBJ2-1 . TRBV2 .
TGTGCCAGCAGAGCAGGTGGGACTGAAGCTTTCTTT CASRAGGTEAFF TRBJ1-1 . TRBV6-2/TRBV6-3 .
TGTGCCAGCAGTCGTCGACTAGCAGGAGGAGCAGATACGCAGTATTTT CASSRRLAGGADTQYF TRBJ2-3 TRBD2 TRBV12-3/TRBV12-4 .
TGTGCCAGCAGCCCGAAAGGCCTACAGGGAAAGACTGGCTACACCTTC CASSPKGLQGKTGYTF TRBJ1-2 . TRBV12-3/TRBV12-4 few
TGTGCCAGCAGCGTAGTCCCAGGGGGAAACACCGGGGAGCTGTTTTTT CASSVVPGGNTGELFF TRBJ2-2 TRBD1 TRBV9 .
TGTGCCAGCAGTTTCAGGGGCGGGGGTAATGAGCAGTTCTTC CASSFRGGGNEQFF TRBJ2-1 . TRBV27 .
TGCGCCAGCAGCCAAGATGCGGCAGGGGGCGGTGGCTACACCTTC CASSQDAAGGGGYTF TRBJ1-2 TRBD1 TRBV4-3 .
TGTGCCAGCAGCCAAGTCGCTAGCGGTCTCAATGAGCAGTTCTTC CASSQVASGLNEQFF TRBJ2-1 TRBD2 TRBV4-2 .
TGTGCCATCAGTGGGGGGGTCGGCTACACCTTC CAISGGVGYTF TRBJ1-2 . TRBV10-3 few
TGTGCCACCAGCAGAGCCGGACAGGGGCTTGGCTACACCTTC CATSRAGQGLGYTF TRBJ1-2 TRBD1 TRBV15 .
TGCAGTGCTAGAGATCAAGGCGCCGGTAATGAAAAACTGTTTTTT CSARDQGAGNEKLFF TRBJ1-4 . TRBV20-1 .
TGCGCCAGCAGAGGGGCCGGGACAGTACCCTACAATGAGCAGTTCTTC CASRGAGTVPYNEQFF TRBJ2-1 TRBD1 TRBV7-9 .
TGCGCCAGCAGCCAAGAGCCCCAGTCAAATGAGCAGTACTTC CASSQEPQSNEQYF TRBJ2-5 . TRBV4-3 .
TGTGCCACCAGCAGAGTCGACAGGGGTAACACCGGGGAGCTGTTTTTT CATSRVDRGNTGELFF TRBJ2-2 TRBD1 TRBV15 .
TGTGCCACCAGTGACCCCAAGGACTCCTACAATGAGCAGTTCTTC CATSDPKDSYNEQFF TRBJ2-1 . TRBV24-1 .
TGCGCCAGCAGCTTACTACCGGGACAGTACAATGAGCAGTACTTC CASSLLPGQYNEQYF TRBJ2-5 TRBD1 TRBV5-1 few
TGTGCCAGCAGATCGACAGCCGAAAATTCACCCCTCCACTTT CASRSTAENSPLHF TRBJ1-6 . TRBV12-3/TRBV12-4 few